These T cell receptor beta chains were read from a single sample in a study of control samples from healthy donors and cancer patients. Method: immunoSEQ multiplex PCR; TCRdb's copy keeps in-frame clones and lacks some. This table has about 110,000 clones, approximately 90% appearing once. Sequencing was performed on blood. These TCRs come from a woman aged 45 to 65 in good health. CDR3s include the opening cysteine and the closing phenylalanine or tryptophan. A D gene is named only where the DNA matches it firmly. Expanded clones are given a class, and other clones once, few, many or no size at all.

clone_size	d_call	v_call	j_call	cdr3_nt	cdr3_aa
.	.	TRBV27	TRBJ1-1	TGTGCCAGCAGTCCCGGGCCCCAAACTGCTTTCTTT	CASSPGPQTAFF
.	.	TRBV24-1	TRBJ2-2	TGTGCCACCAGTGTTGGTGTCGGCACCGGGGAGCTGTTTTTT	CATSVGVGTGELFF
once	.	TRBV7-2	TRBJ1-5	TGTGCCAGCAGCTGGACCGGTAGCAATCAGCCCCAGCATTTT	CASSWTGSNQPQHF
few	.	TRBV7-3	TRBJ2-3	TGTGCCAGCAGCTTAGGGACTAGCACAGATACGCAGTATTTT	CASSLGTSTDTQYF
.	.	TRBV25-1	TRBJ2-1	TGTGCCAGCAATTGGGCTGGCGGGGAATCTCTTAACAATGAGCAGTTCTTC	CASNWAGGESLNNEQFF
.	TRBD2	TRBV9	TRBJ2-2	TGTGCCAGCAGCGTAACGGCTAGCGGGGGTAACGGGGAGCTGTTTTTT	CASSVTASGGNGELFF
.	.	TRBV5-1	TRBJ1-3	TGCGCCAGCAGCCCGGCGGCCTCTGGAAACACCATATATTTT	CASSPAASGNTIYF
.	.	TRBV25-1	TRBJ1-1	TGTGCCAGCAGGGGGCCTAACACTGAAGCTTTCTTT	CASRGPNTEAFF
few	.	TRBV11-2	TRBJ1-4	TGTGCCAGCAGCTTACGATCTGATAATGAAAAACTGTTTTTT	CASSLRSDNEKLFF
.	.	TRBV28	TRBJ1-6	TGTGCCAGCAGCCGTGGGAGATATTCACCCCTCCACTTT	CASSRGRYSPLHF
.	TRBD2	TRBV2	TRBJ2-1	TGTGCCAGCCTAGCGGGAAACGAGCAGTTCTTC	CASLAGNEQFF
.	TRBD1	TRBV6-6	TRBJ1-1	TGTGCCAGCAGTTACTCCCTACAGGGGTCGAACACTGAAGCTTTCTTT	CASSYSLQGSNTEAFF
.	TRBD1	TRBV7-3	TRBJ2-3	TGTGCCAGCAGCCGTGGGACAGGGGTCCCAGATACGCAGTATTTT	CASSRGTGVPDTQYF
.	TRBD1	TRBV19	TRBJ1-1	TGTGCCAGTAGTATTTTGGGGGGACAGGGGGTTTACACTGAAGCTTTCTTT	CASSILGGQGVYTEAFF
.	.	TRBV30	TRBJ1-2	TGTGCCGGAGGGAAGGGAAACTATGGCTACACCTTC	CAGGKGNYGYTF
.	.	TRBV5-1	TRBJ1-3	TGCGCCAGCAGCAGAGAAGGGTCTGGAAACACCATATATTTT	CASSREGSGNTIYF
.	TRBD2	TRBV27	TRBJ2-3	TGTGCCAGCAGTCCCCTAGGCGCGGGAGATCGAGATACGCAGTATTTT	CASSPLGAGDRDTQYF
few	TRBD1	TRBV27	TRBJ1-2	TGTGCCACCTCGGACAGGGTGGGCTATGGCTACACCTTC	CATSDRVGYGYTF
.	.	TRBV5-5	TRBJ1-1	TGTGCCAGCAGCTTGGGACCTTGGTTGTTGAACACTGAAGCTTTCTTT	CASSLGPWLLNTEAFF
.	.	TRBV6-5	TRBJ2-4	TGTGCCAGCAGATACACAGTTTCCCTAGCCAAAAACATTCAGTACTTC	CASRYTVSLAKNIQYF
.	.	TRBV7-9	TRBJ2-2	TGTGCCAGCACTGGGGACAACACCGGGGAGCTGTTTTTT	CASTGDNTGELFF
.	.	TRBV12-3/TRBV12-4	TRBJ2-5	TGTGCCAGCAGCCAGTTCCTTAAGGAGACCCAGTACTTC	CASSQFLKETQYF
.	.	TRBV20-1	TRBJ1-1	TGCAGTGCTAGTGAGGGGCGGGTGGAAGCTTTCTTT	CSASEGRVEAFF
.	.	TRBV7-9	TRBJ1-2	TGTGCCAGCAGCCTATGGACAGTCCTTACTAACTATGGCTACACCTTC	CASSLWTVLTNYGYTF
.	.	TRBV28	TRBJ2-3	TGTGCCAGCAGTTCTCATTACAAGCTTGCTACAACAGATACGCAGTATTTT	CASSSHYKLATTDTQYF
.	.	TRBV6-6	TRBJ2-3	TGTGCCAGCCTTGGGCCTGCCGCGCAGTATTTT	CASLGPAAQYF
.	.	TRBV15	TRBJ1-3	TGTGCCACCAGCAGAGTCGGAGGGGGAGGAAACACCATATATTTT	CATSRVGGGGNTIYF
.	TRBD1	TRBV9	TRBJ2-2	TGTGCCAGCGGAAGAGGACAGGGATACACCGGGGAGCTGTTTTTT	CASGRGQGYTGELFF
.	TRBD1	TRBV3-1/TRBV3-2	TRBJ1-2	TGTGCCAGCAGCCACCGGCCGGGACAGACGACTAATAATGGCTACACCTTC	CASSHRPGQTTNNGYTF
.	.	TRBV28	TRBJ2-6	TGTGCCAGCAGTCCTTCTGCCGGGGGGGCCAACGTCCTGACTTTC	CASSPSAGGANVLTF
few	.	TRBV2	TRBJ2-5	TGTGCCAGCAGTCCAGAGACCCAGTACTTC	CASSPETQYF
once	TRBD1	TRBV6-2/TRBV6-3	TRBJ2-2	TGTGCCAGCAGTTTCCACTTGACAGGGGGCGGACTAACGAACACCGGGGAGCTGTTTTTT	CASSFHLTGGGLTNTGELFF
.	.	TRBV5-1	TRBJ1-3	TGCGCCAGCAGCTCGGAGGGGGGACTCCTCTCTGGAAACACCATATATTTT	CASSSEGGLLSGNTIYF
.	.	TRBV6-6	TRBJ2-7	TGTGCCAGCAGTTACCGGGGGCGGGGGCTAACCTACGAGCAGTACTTC	CASSYRGRGLTYEQYF
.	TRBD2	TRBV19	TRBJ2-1	TGTGCCAGTAGTATGGAGCGGGAGGGGGCCAATGAGCAGTTCTTC	CASSMEREGANEQFF
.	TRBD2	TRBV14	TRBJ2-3	TGTGCCAGCAGCCAAGCGGTAGGCTCGGGACTAGTGTCAGATACGCAGTATTTT	CASSQAVGSGLVSDTQYF
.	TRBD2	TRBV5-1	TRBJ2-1	TGCGCCAGCAGCACAGGACTAGCGGCTTACAATGAGCAGTTCTTC	CASSTGLAAYNEQFF
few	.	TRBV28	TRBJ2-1	TGTGCCAGCAGTTCCTCGCGGGCGGGACTTCTCAATGAGCAGTTCTTC	CASSSSRAGLLNEQFF
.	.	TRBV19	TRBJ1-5	TGTGCCAGTAGTATAGGACTAAGCAATCAGCCCCAGCATTTT	CASSIGLSNQPQHF
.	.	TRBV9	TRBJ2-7	TGTGCCAGCAGCACCCCCGGGGAGCAGTACTTC	CASSTPGEQYF
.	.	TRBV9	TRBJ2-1	TGTGCCAGCAGCAAAGGGGGGCTAGCGAGGAATGAGCAGTTCTTC	CASSKGGLARNEQFF
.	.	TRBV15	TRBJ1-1	TGTGCCACCAGCCCTGACCCTCCTAGACTCATATCAAACACTGAAGCTTTCTTT	CATSPDPPRLISNTEAFF
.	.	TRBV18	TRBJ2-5	TGTGCCAGCTCACAAGGGAGGGAGACCCAGTACTTC	CASSQGRETQYF
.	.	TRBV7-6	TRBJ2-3	TGTGCCAGCAGCCTACGACAGCAGGGAATCTTCACAGATACGCAGTATTTT	CASSLRQQGIFTDTQYF
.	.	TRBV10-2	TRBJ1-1	TGCGCCAGCAGGGGTTATACTGAAGCTTTCTTT	CASRGYTEAFF
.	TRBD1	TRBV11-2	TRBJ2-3	TGTGCCAGCAGCTTCGCTGGACAGGGTCCAAATACGCAGTATTTT	CASSFAGQGPNTQYF
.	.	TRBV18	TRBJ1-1	TGTGCCAGCTCCCCGGGCAGGGCGGGCACTGAAGCTTTCTTT	CASSPGRAGTEAFF
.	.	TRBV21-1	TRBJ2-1	TGTGCCAGCACCATCCGGGCCCCCCACAATGAGCAGTTCTTC	CASTIRAPHNEQFF
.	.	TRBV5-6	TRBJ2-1	TGTGCCAGCAGCGCTCCCCGCGGCAGTATTGGCCCCCCGAAGTATGAGCAGTTCTTC	CASSAPRGSIGPPKYEQFF
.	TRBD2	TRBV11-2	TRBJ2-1	TGTGCCAGCAGCTTAGCGGGAGGGCGTGGCAATGAGCAGTTCTTC	CASSLAGGRGNEQFF
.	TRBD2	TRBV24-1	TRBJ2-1	TGTGCCACCAGTGAACCTCTAGCGGGAGGGCCGTCTCTATACAATGAGCAGTTCTTC	CATSEPLAGGPSLYNEQFF
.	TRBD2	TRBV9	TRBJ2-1	TGTGCCAGCAGCGTAGAGGGACTAGCGGTCTACAATGAGCAGTTCTTC	CASSVEGLAVYNEQFF
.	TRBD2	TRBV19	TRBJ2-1	TGTGCCAGTAGTATTTCCCATCCGGGGGGACCTGGTGAGCAGTTCTTC	CASSISHPGGPGEQFF